A single sample gave rise to the 13 T cell receptor beta chains below, sequenced in a study of T cells in Graves' hyperthyroidism and ophthalmopathy. Amplified TCR beta CDR3 regions derived from RNA transcripts. RT-PCR in the first round (using the HTBI primer set) targeted the TCR CDR3. TCRdb redid the calling of the multiplex PCR reads with MiXCR, one entry per CDR3 protein. Of about 350,000 distinct CDR3 sequences listed, over 12% are singletons. Sequenced input: blood. The receptors shown here come from an older woman with Graves' ophthalmopathy.

This clonotype was seen at least ten times. This rearrangement joins TRBV5-8 to TRBJ1-4; TRBD1 matches 10 bases. V was pared by 2 bases and J by 8 bases, with 3 bases of the junction left unmatched. The germline gives CDR1 SGHTS, CDR2 YDEGEE. The CDR3 is 14 residues long. The DNA of the CDR3 is TGTGCCAGCAGCTTAGGGGACAGGGGCGAAAAACTGTTTTTT. Its translation: CASSLGDRGEKLFF.

This clonotype has more than one count but fewer than ten. Because the CDR3's place on the DNA is in doubt, the DNA is left out and the CDR3 is given as listed by TCRdb. The CDR3: CARICIFLRQQGQALDEQYF. The chain joins TRBV10-1 to TRBJ2-7; TRBD1 is the table's D call, not checked against the DNA. The CDR3 has 20 amino acids, counting both end residues. Germline V lookup: CDR1 WNHNN, CDR2 SYGVQD (reference sequence).

The table lists this clonotype with many counts. In DNA, the CDR3 is TGTGCCAGCAGTTCGGTTTTCGGGCAGGGGCCCTTGAAAAACATTCAGTACTTC. It is translated as CASSSVFGQGPLKNIQYF. The V gene is TRBV28, the J gene TRBJ2-4; possible D gene TRBD1, 6 bases. V lost 4 bases, J lost 4 bases, and 23 bases lay in between. CDR3 length: 18 residues. Germline-derived CDR1 and CDR2 are MDHEN and SYDVKM.

This clonotype turned up a few times. The rearrangement uses TRBV27 and TRBJ2-1, with TRBD1 matching 7 bases. CDR3 size: 15 residues. Germline CDR1 and CDR2: MNHEY and SMNVEV (reference sequence). V shed 5 bases and J 0 bases; nucleotides not matched to a gene: 4. The DNA for the CDR3 is TGTGCCAGCAGTGGAGGACAGGTCTCCTACAATGAGCAGTTCTTC. As protein: CASSGGQVSYNEQFF.

This clonotype has at least ten counts. J is TRBJ2-4 and V is TRBV5-1; no clear D. This CDR3 contains 17 residues. The germline CDR1 and CDR2 sequences are SGHRS and YFSETQ. With 0 bases removed from V and 2 bases from J, the gap between germline ends came to 15 bases. In nucleotides, the CDR3 is TGCGCCAGCAGCTTGGATTCCGAACGTTTGTCCAAAAACATTCAGTACTTC. It encodes CASSLDSERLSKNIQYF.

In regard to this clonotype: A clone one base away is much larger, so this may be a read error. The chain recombines TRBV29-1 with TRBJ2-5, with TRBD1 identical over 7 bases. CDR3 length: 13 residues. Germline assignment: CDR1 SQVTM and CDR2 ANQGSEA. The CDR3 sequence is CSATQGQPETQCF. The CDR3, as DNA: TGCAGCGCCACCCAGGGACAGCCGGAGACCCAGTGCTTC.

This clonotype was detected many times. The rearrangement joins TRBV30 to TRBJ1-1; tentatively, D is TRBD1 (5 bases). With 1 base removed from V and 7 bases from J, the gap between germline ends came to 7 bases. This CDR3 has 11 amino acids. Germline V gene data show CDR1 as GTSNPN and CDR2 as SVGIG (reference sequence). CDR3 sequence (DNA): TGTGCCTGGAGTGGACAGATTGAAGCTTTCTTT. Translated: CAWSGQIEAFF.

This sequence joins TRBV29-1 and TRBJ2-5, with TRBD2 identical over 9 bases. This CDR3 comprises 14 residues. Germline-derived CDR1 and CDR2 are SQVTM and ANQGSEA. The ends lost 6 bases at V and 8 bases at J; junction bases unmatched: 13. In DNA, the CDR3 is TGCAGCGTAGACAGGGCGGGAGGGGAGAGTACCCAGTACTTC. It is translated as CSVDRAGGESTQYF.

The J gene is TRBJ2-5, the V gene TRBV12-3 or TRBV12-4; 10 bases match TRBD2. There are 15 residues in the CDR3. The junction had 4 bases not matched to a gene; V was cut back by 6 bases and J by 0 bases. This CDR3 is CASSRTSGDQETQYF. The CDR3 DNA reads as TGTGCCAGCAGCCGGACTAGCGGAGACCAAGAGACCCAGTACTTC.

This clonotype has a count of ten or more. The chain links TRBV5-1 to TRBJ1-4; D perhaps matches TRBD1 (5 bases). V was cut by 5 bases and J by 6 bases, with 14 bases left in between. Germline-derived CDR1 and CDR2 are SGHRS and YFSETQ. The CDR3 has 14 amino acids. CDR3 residues: CASRGGSADEKLFF. For the CDR3, the DNA is TGCGCCAGCAGGGGGGGGTCAGCGGATGAAAAACTGTTTTTT.

V usage is TRBV28 and J usage is TRBJ2-2, with a weak D call TRBD2 (5 bases). There are 15 residues in the CDR3. V lost 2 bases to trimming and J lost 1 base, with 8 bases between them. Germline-derived CDR1 and CDR2 are MDHEN and SYDVKM. The CDR3 DNA sequence: TGTGCCAGCAGTTTAGTACTAGTGAACACCGGGGAGCTGTTTTTT. Translation: CASSLVLVNTGELFF.

This clonotype was counted ten times or more. V usage is TRBV6-2 or TRBV6-3 and J usage is TRBJ2-3; 8 nucleotides align to TRBD2. V shed 2 bases and J 1 base; nucleotides not matched to a gene: 2. Germline loops: CDR1 MNHEY, CDR2 SVGEGT. There are 15 residues in the CDR3. Here the CDR3 reads CASSYAGGGTDTQYF. CDR3 DNA sequence: TGTGCCAGCAGTTACGCGGGAGGCGGCACAGATACGCAGTATTTT.

This clonotype came up many times. This chain uses TRBV7-3 with TRBJ1-2; 8 bases match TRBD1. Trimming at V came to 2 bases and at J to 5 bases, leaving 7 bases not matched to a gene. Germline V gene lookup returns CDR1 SGHTA and CDR2 FQGTGA. The CDR3 loop spans 15 amino acids. CDR3 residues: CASSLAPGGAYGYTF. CDR3 DNA sequence: TGTGCCAGCAGCTTAGCCCCAGGGGGCGCTTATGGCTACACCTTC.